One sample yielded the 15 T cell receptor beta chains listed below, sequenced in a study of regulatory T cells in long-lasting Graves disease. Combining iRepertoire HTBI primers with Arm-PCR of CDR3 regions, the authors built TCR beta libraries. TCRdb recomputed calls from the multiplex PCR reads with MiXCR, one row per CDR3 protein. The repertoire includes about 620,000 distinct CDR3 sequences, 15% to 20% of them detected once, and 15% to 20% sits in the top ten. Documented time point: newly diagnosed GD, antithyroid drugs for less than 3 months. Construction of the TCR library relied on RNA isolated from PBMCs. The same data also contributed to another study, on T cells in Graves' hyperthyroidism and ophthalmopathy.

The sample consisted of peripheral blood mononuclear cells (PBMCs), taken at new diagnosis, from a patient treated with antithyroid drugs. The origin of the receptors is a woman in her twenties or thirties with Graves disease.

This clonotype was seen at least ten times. The CDR3 region is CASSQFDEQFF. In nucleotides, the CDR3 is TGTGCCAGCAGCCAATTCGATGAGCAGTTCTTC. The gene calls are TRBV3-1 and TRBJ2-1; no clear D. Germline-derived CDR1 and CDR2 are LGHDT and YNNKEL (reference sequence). The V end was cut by 2 bases, the J end by 8 bases, with 4 bases between. The length of the CDR3 is 11 residues.

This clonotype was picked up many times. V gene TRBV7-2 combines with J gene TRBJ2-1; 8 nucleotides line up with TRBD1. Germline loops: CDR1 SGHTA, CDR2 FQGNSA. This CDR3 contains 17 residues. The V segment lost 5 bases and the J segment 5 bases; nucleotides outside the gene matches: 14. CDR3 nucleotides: TGTGCCAGCAGCAGAGGGGGCTTCCAGGGGGCTAACAATGAGCAGTTCTTC. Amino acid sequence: CASSRGGFQGANNEQFF.

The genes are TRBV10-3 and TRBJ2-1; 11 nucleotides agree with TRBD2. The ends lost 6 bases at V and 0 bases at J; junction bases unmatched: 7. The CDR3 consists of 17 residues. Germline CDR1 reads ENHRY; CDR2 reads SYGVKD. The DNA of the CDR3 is TGTGCCATCAGCACAACTAGCGGGAGCAGCTCCTACAATGAGCAGTTCTTC. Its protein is CAISTTSGSSSYNEQFF.

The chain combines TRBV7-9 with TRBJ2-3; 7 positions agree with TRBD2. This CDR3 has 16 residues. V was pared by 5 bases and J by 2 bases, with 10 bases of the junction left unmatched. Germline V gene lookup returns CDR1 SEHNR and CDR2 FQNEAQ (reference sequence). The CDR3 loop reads CASSPQAGELTDTQYF. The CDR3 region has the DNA TGTGCCAGCAGCCCCCAGGCGGGAGAGCTCACAGATACGCAGTATTTT.

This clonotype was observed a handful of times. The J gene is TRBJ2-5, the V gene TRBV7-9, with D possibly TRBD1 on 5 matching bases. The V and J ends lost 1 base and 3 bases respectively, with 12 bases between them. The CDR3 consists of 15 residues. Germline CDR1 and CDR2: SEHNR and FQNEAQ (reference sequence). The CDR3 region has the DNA TGTGCCAGCAGCTTAGGGCAGGGTCGGGAAGAGACCCAGTACTTC. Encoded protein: CASSLGQGREETQYF.

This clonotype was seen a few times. CDR3: CASSAPFENMGKNIQYF. The CDR3, as DNA: TGTGCCAGCAGCGCCCCGTTCGAGAACATGGGGAAAAACATTCAGTACTTC. This rearrangement joins TRBV9 to TRBJ2-4, with unresolved D. This CDR3 contains 17 residues. Germline V gives CDR1 SGDLS, CDR2 YYNGEE. Deletions cut 3 bases from V and 4 bases from J, with 20 bases between.

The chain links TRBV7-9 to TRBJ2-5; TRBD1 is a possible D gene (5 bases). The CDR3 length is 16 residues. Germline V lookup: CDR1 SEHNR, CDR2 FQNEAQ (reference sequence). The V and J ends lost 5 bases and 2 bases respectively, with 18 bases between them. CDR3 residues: CASSKRQQRPQETQYF. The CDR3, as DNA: TGTGCCAGCAGCAAACGACAGCAAAGGCCACAAGAGACCCAGTACTTC.

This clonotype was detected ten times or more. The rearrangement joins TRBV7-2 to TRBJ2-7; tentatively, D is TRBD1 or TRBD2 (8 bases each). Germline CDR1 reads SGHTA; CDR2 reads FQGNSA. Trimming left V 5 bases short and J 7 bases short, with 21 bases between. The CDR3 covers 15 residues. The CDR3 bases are TGTGCCAGCAGCAGACAGGGGCAGGCGGGGGGTGAGCAGTACTTC. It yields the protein CASSRQGQAGGEQYF.

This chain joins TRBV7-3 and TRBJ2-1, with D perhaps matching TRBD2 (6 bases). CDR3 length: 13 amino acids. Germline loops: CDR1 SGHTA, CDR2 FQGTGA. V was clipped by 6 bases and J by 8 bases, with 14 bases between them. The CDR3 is CASSTSYQDEQFF. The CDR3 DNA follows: TGTGCCAGCAGTACTAGCTATCAAGATGAGCAGTTCTTC. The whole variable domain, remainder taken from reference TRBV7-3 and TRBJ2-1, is GAGVSQTPSNKVTEKGKYVELRCDPISGHTALYWYRQSLGQGPEFLIYFQGTGAADDSGLPNDRFFAVRPEGSVSTLKIQRTERGDSAVYLCASSTSYQDEQFFGPGTRLTVL.

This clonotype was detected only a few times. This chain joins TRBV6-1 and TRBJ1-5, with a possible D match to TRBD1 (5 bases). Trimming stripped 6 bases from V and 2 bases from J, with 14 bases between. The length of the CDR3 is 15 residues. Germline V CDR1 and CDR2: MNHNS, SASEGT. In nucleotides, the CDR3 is TGTGCCAGCAGACCCAGGAGGGACGGCAATCAGCCCCAGCATTTT. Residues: CASRPRRDGNQPQHF.

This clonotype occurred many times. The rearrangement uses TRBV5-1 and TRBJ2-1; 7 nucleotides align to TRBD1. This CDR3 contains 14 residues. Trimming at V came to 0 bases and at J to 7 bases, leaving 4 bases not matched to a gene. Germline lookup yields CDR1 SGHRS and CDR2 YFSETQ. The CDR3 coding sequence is TGCGCCAGCAGCTTGGGACAGGGTCAAAATGAGCAGTTCTTC. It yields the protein CASSLGQGQNEQFF. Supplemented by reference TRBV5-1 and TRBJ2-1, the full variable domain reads KAGVTQTPRYLIKTRGQQVTLSCSPISGHRSVSWYQQTPGQGLQFLFEYFSETQRNKGNFPGRFSGRQFSNSRSEMNVSTLELGDSALYLCASSLGQGQNEQFFGPGTRLTVL.

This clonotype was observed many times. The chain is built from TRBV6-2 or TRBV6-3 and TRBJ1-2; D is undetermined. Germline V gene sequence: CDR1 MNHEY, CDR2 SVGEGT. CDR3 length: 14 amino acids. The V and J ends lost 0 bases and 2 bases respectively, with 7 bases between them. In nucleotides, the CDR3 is TGTGCCAGCAGTTACTCCGGGTCAAACTATGGCTACACCTTC. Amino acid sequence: CASSYSGSNYGYTF.

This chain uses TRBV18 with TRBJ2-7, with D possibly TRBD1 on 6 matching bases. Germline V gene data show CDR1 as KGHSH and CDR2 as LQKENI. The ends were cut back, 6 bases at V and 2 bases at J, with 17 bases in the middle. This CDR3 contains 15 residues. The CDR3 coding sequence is TGTGCCAGCTCGCCGCAGGGGATGGGGCCCTACGAGCAGTACTTC. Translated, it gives CASSPQGMGPYEQYF.

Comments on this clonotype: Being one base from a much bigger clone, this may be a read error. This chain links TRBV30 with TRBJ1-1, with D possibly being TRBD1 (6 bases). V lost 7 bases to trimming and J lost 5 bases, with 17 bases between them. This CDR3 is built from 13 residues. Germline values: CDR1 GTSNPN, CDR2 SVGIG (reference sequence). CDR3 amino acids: CAYRAGASTEAFF. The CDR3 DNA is TGTGCCTATCGGGCAGGGGCATCTACTGAAGCTTTCTTT.

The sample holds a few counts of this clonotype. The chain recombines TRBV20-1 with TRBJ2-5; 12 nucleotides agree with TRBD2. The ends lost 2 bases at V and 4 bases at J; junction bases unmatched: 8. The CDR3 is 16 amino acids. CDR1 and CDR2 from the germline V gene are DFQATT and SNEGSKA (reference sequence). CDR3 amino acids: CSARSPGLAGSETQYF. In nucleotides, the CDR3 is TGCAGTGCTAGATCTCCGGGACTAGCGGGTTCAGAGACCCAGTACTTC.